The rows below give T cell receptor beta chains drawn from one sample of a study of technical replicates of blood from a handful of donors. Assay: immunoSEQ multiplex PCR; the TCRdb copy retains only in-frame clones and omits some. The sample yields about 75,000 clones, roughly 91% seen once. Sample: T cells isolated from PBMCs. The origin of the receptors is a human donor in good health. Some clones in this sample may be carry-over from other donors' samples. Each CDR3 is given with its conserved first and last residue. A D gene is named only where the DNA matches it firmly. Clone size is not always given. Where it is, it says once, few, many or a class for expanded clones.

cdr3_aa cdr3_nt j_call clone_size v_call d_call
CASSLALTGVGGYTF TGTGCCAGCAGCTTAGCGCTGACAGGGGTAGGGGGCTACACCTTC TRBJ1-2 - TRBV11-2 TRBD1
CASSLGTGVYEQYF TGTGCCAGCAGCTTGGGGACAGGGGTTTACGAGCAGTACTTC TRBJ2-7 - TRBV5-5 TRBD1
CASSHTSGGQAYNEQFF TGTGCCAGCAGCCATACTAGCGGGGGCCAAGCCTACAATGAGCAGTTCTTC TRBJ2-1 - TRBV7-3 TRBD2
CASSLGLDRVSYEQYF TGTGCCAGCAGTTTGGGACTCGACAGGGTATCCTACGAGCAGTACTTC TRBJ2-7 - TRBV27 -
CASGLAGASGELFF TGTGCTAGTGGTTTGGCAGGGGCGTCGGGGGAGCTGTTTTTT TRBJ2-2 - TRBV12-5 -
CASSIGIWDRVADYTF TGTGCCAGTAGTATAGGAATTTGGGACAGGGTAGCCGACTACACCTTC TRBJ1-2 - TRBV19 TRBD1
CASSPGQRLEAFF TGCGCCAGCAGCCCGGGACAGCGACTTGAAGCTTTCTTT TRBJ1-1 - TRBV4-1 TRBD1
CASTRTGGELFF TGTGCCAGCACGAGAACGGGCGGGGAGCTGTTTTTT TRBJ2-2 - TRBV27 -
CASSQASGTSGSLGEQYF TGCGCCAGCAGCCAGGCGTCCGGGACTAGCGGGAGCCTAGGGGAGCAGTACTTC TRBJ2-7 once TRBV4-1 TRBD2
CASSLVGGLASNEQFF TGTGCCAGCAGCTTAGTGGGGGGGCTAGCGAGCAATGAGCAGTTCTTC TRBJ2-1 - TRBV7-8 -
CASSPSGTDHGGEQYF TGCGCCAGCAGTCCCTCCGGGACAGACCACGGGGGCGAGCAGTACTTC TRBJ2-7 - TRBV23-1 -
CASSPGQGVTYEQYF TGTGCCAGTAGTCCGGGACAGGGGGTGACCTACGAGCAGTACTTC TRBJ2-7 - TRBV19 TRBD1
CASSWGGAPFLNTEAFF TGTGCCAGTAGTTGGGGAGGAGCGCCCTTTCTGAACACTGAAGCTTTCTTT TRBJ1-1 - TRBV19 -
CASADIKNTEAFF TGCGCCAGCGCAGACATCAAGAACACTGAAGCTTTCTTT TRBJ1-1 few TRBV5-1 -
CAAGPTLANYGYTF TGTGCCGCAGGTCCTACCTTAGCTAACTATGGCTACACCTTC TRBJ1-2 - TRBV6-1 -
CASTEEVETQYF TGTGCCAGCACTGAGGAGGTAGAGACCCAGTACTTC TRBJ2-5 - TRBV2 -
CSVRTGQSEQYF TGCAGCGTCAGGACAGGGCAGTCCGAGCAGTACTTC TRBJ2-7 - TRBV29-1 TRBD1
CASSSPGTGDSTEAFF TGTGCCAGCAGTTCCCCAGGGACAGGGGATTCCACTGAAGCTTTCTTT TRBJ1-1 - TRBV11-2 TRBD1
CASQLSVGRSAGELFF TGCGCCAGCCAACTGAGTGTCGGTCGTAGCGCCGGGGAGCTGTTTTTT TRBJ2-2 - TRBV5-1 -
CASRRGRGSSPEAFF TGCGCCAGCAGGAGGGGGCGAGGATCGTCCCCTGAAGCTTTCTTT TRBJ1-1 - TRBV4-1 TRBD1
CASSQDRASNTGELFF TGCGCCAGCAGCCAAGATCGCGCTTCGAACACCGGGGAGCTGTTTTTT TRBJ2-2 - TRBV4-1 -
CASSVEGGLTDSGPKAFF TGTGCCAGCAGCGTAGAGGGGGGGCTCACGGACAGCGGCCCTAAAGCTTTCTTT TRBJ1-1 - TRBV9 -
CASSRQGGNQPQHF TGTGCCAGCAGTCGACAGGGCGGAAATCAGCCCCAGCATTTT TRBJ1-5 - TRBV2 TRBD1
CSVNRGNTEAFF TGCAGCGTTAACAGGGGGAACACTGAAGCTTTCTTT TRBJ1-1 - TRBV29-1 TRBD1
CANQQGGEAFF TGTGCCAACCAACAGGGCGGTGAAGCTTTCTTT TRBJ1-1 - TRBV2 -
CASSPSFNQPQHF TGTGCCAGCAGCCCGTCCTTTAATCAGCCCCAGCATTTT TRBJ1-5 - TRBV7-2 -
CASSYRQGNYGYTF TGTGCCAGCAGTTACCGTCAGGGAAACTATGGCTACACCTTC TRBJ1-2 - TRBV6-5 -
CASSEKATGNTEAFF TGCGCCAGCAGTGAAAAGGCCACGGGTAACACTGAAGCTTTCTTT TRBJ1-1 - TRBV10-2 -
CASSQPPWREAHNEQFF TGTGCCAGCAGCCAACCCCCATGGCGGGAGGCGCACAATGAGCAGTTCTTC TRBJ2-1 - TRBV16 TRBD2
CASSEYSKPSTDTQYF TGTGCCAGCAGCGAGTATTCCAAGCCTAGCACAGATACGCAGTATTTT TRBJ2-3 once TRBV7-9 -
CASRDLGQGGEQYF TGTGCCAGCAGGGACTTAGGACAGGGCGGCGAGCAGTACTTC TRBJ2-7 - TRBV6-1 TRBD1
CASSLLETQYF TGTGCCAGCAGCTTACTGGAGACCCAGTACTTC TRBJ2-5 - TRBV7-9 -
CASSLQETQYF TGTGCCTCTTCCCTCCAGGAGACCCAGTACTTC TRBJ2-5 - TRBV5-6 -
CASSMGLAINTF TGTGCCAGTAGTATGGGACTAGCGATAAATACCTTT TRBJ2-3 - TRBV19 TRBD2
CASLKRTGSGAYEQYF TGTGCCAGCCTAAAACGGACAGGGAGTGGGGCGTACGAGCAGTACTTC TRBJ2-7 few TRBV7-9 TRBD1
CASSESLAPLSYEQYF TGCGCCAGCAGTGAGTCTCTAGCCCCACTCTCCTACGAGCAGTACTTC TRBJ2-7 - TRBV10-2 -
CASSQPVGELFF TGTGCCAGCAGCCAACCGGTCGGGGAGCTGTTTTTT TRBJ2-2 - TRBV14 -
CSAPQGREQYF TGCAGTGCCCCCCAGGGCCGCGAGCAGTACTTC TRBJ2-7 - TRBV20-1 -
CASSSGGQGIRQVTEAFF TGTGCCAGCAGCTCCGGGGGACAGGGCATAAGGCAGGTCACTGAAGCTTTCTTT TRBJ1-1 - TRBV5-6 TRBD1
CASSLIGGAPDTQYF TGTGCCAGCAGTTTAATAGGAGGGGCCCCAGATACGCAGTATTTT TRBJ2-3 - TRBV28 -
CSASGDEQFF TGCAGTGCTAGCGGGGATGAGCAGTTCTTC TRBJ2-1 - TRBV20-1 -
CASSFQGQGAAEQFF TGCGCCAGCAGCTTCCAAGGACAGGGGGCAGCTGAGCAGTTCTTC TRBJ2-1 - TRBV5-1 TRBD1
CSVVTGVFGYTF TGCAGCGTTGTTACAGGGGTATTCGGCTACACCTTC TRBJ1-2 - TRBV29-1 TRBD1
CASSPRGDRSYEQYF TGTGCCAGCTCACCACGGGGGGACAGATCCTACGAGCAGTACTTC TRBJ2-7 - TRBV18 -
CATQGSSYEQYF TGTGCCACCCAGGGTAGCTCCTACGAGCAGTACTTC TRBJ2-7 - TRBV19 -
CASSYGGGRGEQFF TGTGCCAGCAGTTACGGGGGGGGCCGGGGTGAGCAGTTCTTC TRBJ2-1 - TRBV6-5 -